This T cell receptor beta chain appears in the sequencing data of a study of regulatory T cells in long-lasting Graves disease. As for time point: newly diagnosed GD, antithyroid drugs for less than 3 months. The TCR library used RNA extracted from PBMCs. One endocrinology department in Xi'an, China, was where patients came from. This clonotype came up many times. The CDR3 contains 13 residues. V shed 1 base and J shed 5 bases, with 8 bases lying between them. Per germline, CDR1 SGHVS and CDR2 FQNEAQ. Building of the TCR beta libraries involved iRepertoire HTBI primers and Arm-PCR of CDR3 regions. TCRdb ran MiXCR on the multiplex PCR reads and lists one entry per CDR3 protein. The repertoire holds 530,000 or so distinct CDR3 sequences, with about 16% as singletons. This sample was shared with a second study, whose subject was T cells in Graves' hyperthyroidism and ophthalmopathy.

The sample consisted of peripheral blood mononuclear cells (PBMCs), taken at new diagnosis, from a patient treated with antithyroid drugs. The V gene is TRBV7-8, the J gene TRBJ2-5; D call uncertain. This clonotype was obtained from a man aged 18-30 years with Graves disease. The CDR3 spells CASSLDITETQYF. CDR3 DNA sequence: TGTGCCAGCAGCTTAGATATAACGGAGACCCAGTACTTC.